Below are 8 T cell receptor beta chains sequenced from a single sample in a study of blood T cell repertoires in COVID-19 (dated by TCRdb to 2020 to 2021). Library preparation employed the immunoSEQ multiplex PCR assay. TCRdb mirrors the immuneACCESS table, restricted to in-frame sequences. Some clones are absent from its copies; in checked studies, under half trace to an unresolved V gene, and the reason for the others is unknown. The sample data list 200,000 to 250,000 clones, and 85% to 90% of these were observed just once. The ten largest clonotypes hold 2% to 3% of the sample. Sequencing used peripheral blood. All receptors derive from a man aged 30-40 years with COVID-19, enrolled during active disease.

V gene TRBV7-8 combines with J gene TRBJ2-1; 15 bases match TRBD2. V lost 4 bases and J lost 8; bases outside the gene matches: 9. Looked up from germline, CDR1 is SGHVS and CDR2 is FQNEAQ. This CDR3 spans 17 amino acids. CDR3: CASSSLGLAGGLYEQFF. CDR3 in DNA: TGTGCCAGCAGCTCATTAGGACTAGCGGGAGGGTTGTATGAGCAGTTCTTC.

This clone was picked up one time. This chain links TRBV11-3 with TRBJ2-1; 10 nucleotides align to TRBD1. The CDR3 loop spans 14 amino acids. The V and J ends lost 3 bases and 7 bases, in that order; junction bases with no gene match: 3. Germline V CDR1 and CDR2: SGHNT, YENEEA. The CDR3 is CASSFGDRGNEQFF. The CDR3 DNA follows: TGTGCCAGCAGCTTTGGGGACAGGGGTAATGAGCAGTTCTTC.

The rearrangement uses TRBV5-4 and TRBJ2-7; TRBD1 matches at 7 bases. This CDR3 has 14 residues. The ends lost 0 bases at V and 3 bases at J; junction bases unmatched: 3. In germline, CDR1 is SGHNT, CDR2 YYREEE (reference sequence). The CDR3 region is CASSLDRGYYEQYF. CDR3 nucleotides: TGTGCCAGCAGCTTGGACAGGGGCTACTACGAGCAGTACTTC.

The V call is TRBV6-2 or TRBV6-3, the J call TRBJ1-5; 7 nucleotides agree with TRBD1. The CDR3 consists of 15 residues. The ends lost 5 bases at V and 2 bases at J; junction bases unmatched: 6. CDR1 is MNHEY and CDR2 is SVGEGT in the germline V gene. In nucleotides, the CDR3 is TGTGCCAGCAGTCCGGGACAGTTCGGCAATCAGCCCCAGCATTTT. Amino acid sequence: CASSPGQFGNQPQHF.

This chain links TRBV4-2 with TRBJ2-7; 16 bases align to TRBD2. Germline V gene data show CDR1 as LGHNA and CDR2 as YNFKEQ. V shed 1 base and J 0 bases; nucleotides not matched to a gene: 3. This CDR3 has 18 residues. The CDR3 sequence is CASSQGGLAGGTSYEQYF. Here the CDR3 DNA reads TGTGCCAGCAGCCAAGGGGGACTAGCGGGAGGGACCTCCTACGAGCAGTACTTC.

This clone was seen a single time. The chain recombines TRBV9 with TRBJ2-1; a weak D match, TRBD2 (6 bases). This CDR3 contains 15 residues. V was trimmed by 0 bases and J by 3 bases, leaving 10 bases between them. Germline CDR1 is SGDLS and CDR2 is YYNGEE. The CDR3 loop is CASSVDGGNYNEQFF. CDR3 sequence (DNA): TGTGCCAGCAGCGTAGATGGCGGGAACTACAATGAGCAGTTCTTC.

CDR3: CASGDSSNTEAFF. The DNA for the CDR3 is TGTGCCAGCGGGGACAGCTCGAACACTGAAGCTTTCTTT. The chain employs TRBV5-6 and TRBJ1-1, with TRBD1 identical over 7 bases. Unmatched junction bases numbered 4, after V lost 7 bases and J lost 1 base. In germline, CDR1 is SGHDT, CDR2 YYEEEE. The CDR3 has 13 amino acids.

CDR3 in DNA: TGTGCCAGCAGCTTGGCCGTCAGGGGAACTGAAGCTTTCTTT. It yields the protein CASSLAVRGTEAFF. The V and J genes are TRBV5-6 and TRBJ1-1, with D tentatively TRBD1 (6 bases). The CDR3 has 14 amino acids. Trimming shortened V by 0 bases and J by 5 bases, and 11 bases separated the two germline ends. From germline, CDR1 is SGHDT and CDR2 YYEEEE.